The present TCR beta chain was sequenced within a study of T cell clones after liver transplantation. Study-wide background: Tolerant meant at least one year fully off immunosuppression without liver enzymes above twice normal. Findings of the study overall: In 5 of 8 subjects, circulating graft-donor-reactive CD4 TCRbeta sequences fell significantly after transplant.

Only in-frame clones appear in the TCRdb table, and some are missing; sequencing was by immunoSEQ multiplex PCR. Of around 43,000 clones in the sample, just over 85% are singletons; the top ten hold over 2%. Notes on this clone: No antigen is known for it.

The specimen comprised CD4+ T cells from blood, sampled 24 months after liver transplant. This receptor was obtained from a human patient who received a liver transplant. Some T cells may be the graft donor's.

The CDR3 DNA reads TGTGCCAGCAGCGCGAACCACCACCGACGTGAAGCTTTCTTT. Its protein is CASSANHHRREAFF. The chain is built from TRBV11-3 and TRBJ1-1; D unresolved. CDR1 is SGHNT and CDR2 is YENEEA in the germline V gene. Trimming took off 5 bases at V and 7 bases at J, with 17 bases between the two ends. The CDR3 is 14 amino acids.